This T cell receptor (beta chain) was observed in a study of T cell responses to AZD1222 COVID-19 vaccine (dated by TCRdb to the early 2020s). For context, the study as a whole: AZD1222 recipients with second doses at about 4 weeks or about 12 weeks were pooled, because spike-specific TCR depth and breadth did not differ between schedules. A total of just over 230 trial participants underwent TCR sequencing, of whom roughly 210 had received two doses of AZD1222 and 26 had received two doses of the MenACWY control vaccine. Trial participants were enrolled into age subgroups of 18-55, 56-69 and 70-plus years, which contained 148, 28 and 57 TCR-sequenced participants, respectively. Summary of the overall study and its limitations: Participants were mostly white British and included more females than males, and it was suggested by the authors that clonal diversity may have been underestimated. Because no day 14 peak-response samples were available, repertoires were characterized only after the peak T cell response. Nearly half of unique spike-specific TCRs reportedly recognized epitopes outside regions mutated in the B.1.351 and B.1.1.7 variants. Vaccine-associated CD4 TCRs spanned the whole spike protein, with dominant responses in regions 160-218 and 743-854. In the small 56-69-year group, the increase in depth fell short of significance, most likely because of low power. Conclusions about previously exposed vaccinees are limited, since just 6 or 7 AZD1222 recipients were seropositive for SARS-CoV-2 at baseline. Spike-specific TCR breadth and depth rose significantly after two AZD1222 doses compared with day 0 and with MenACWY recipients.

The CDR3 regions of human TCRbeta chains were analyzed by immunosequencing. The source study handled its data this way. Repertoire TCRs were matched against a reference library of SARS-CoV-2-specific TCRs generated with the MIRA antigen-specificity platform. Breadth was defined as the fraction of unique TCRs that were SARS-CoV-2-associated. Depth was defined as the fraction of total T cells that were SARS-CoV-2-associated. Each spike-specific TCR was assigned to its reactive spike region and to a CD4 or CD8 class using the MIRA data. Log10-transformed breadth and depth values were compared by one-way ANOVA with Sidak's multiple comparisons tests. In its TCRdb copy, this immuneACCESS table keeps in-frame sequences only and misses some clones. Where compared with another copy, unresolved V genes explain less than half of these, and the others have no known cause. V and J calls and clone size come straight from that table; D and trimming were deduced from the DNA. For this sample there are about 140,000 clones; roughly 90% appear just once. The top ten constitute just under 3% of the sample.

Concerning this clone: It lacks a known antigen. Qualities for individual bases were not recorded, and no much larger clone is one base off.

The intended sense of this specimen's time point label: baseline before first vaccination. Vaccinee samples came from UK trials COV001 and COV002, including a single-blind randomized controlled phase 2/3 trial of AZD1222 (ChAdOx1 nCoV-19) in healthy adults. For TCRbeta chain sequencing, PBMC samples from trial participants were taken at day 0 and at day 28 after the second dose. CDR1 is given as MNHNY and CDR2 as SVGAGI, both from the germline V gene (reference sequence). V and J lose 7 bases and 8 bases, and a span of 18 bases separates them. The CDR3 spans 15 residues, from the cysteine through the phenylalanine. Left in the record is the CDR3 DNA by itself, 45 bases read in frame from the first base.

The clonotype comes from an adult in good health. The rearranged segments are TRBV6-6 and TRBJ1-6, with the D gene too uncertain to name. The sequenced sample was peripheral blood, obtained on day 0 of AZD1222 vaccination. The DNA reads TGTGCCAGCACCCCCCCGAACAGAGAGGATTCACCCCTCCACTTT. This gives the protein CASTPPNREDSPLHF.